This T cell receptor beta chain was found in a study of blood T cell repertoires in COVID-19. Overall study context: PBMCs, B-cell-depleted T cells, or T cells provided the cDNA or gDNA that made up the material.

The protocol was immunoSEQ multiplex PCR, while the TCRdb copy is restricted to in-frame clones and leaves out a portion. The table records a few hundred thousand clones, 70% to 90% of them present only once. The sample taken for sequencing was peripheral blood. This receptor was obtained from a woman aged 45-60 years with COVID-19, enrolled during active disease.

This chain's CDR3 is CASSATSSYEQYF. As DNA, the CDR3 is TGTGCCAGCAGCGCGACTAGCTCCTACGAGCAGTACTTC. This rearrangement joins TRBV7-9 to TRBJ2-7; D is perhaps TRBD2 (6 bases). The V gene's germline CDR1 is SEHNR and CDR2 FQNEAQ (reference sequence). The CDR3 is 13 amino acids. The germline V and J ends were trimmed by 5 bases and 0 bases, with 8 bases remaining between them.